This T cell receptor (beta chain) was sequenced for a study of blood T cell repertoires in COVID-19. TCRdb's table, derived via immunoSEQ multiplex PCR, lists solely in-frame clones and lacks some. The top ten hold around 7% of the sample, which has some 350,000 clones, 90% seen once. The source is a man aged 18 to 29 with active or convalescent COVID-19. The specimen was peripheral blood.

The CDR3 protein is CASSYAGQGYGYTF. DNA of the CDR3: TGTGCCAGCAGTTACGCCGGACAGGGCTATGGCTACACCTTC. The rearrangement uses TRBV6-5 and TRBJ1-2, with 8 bases that match TRBD1. CDR1 is MNHEY and CDR2 is SVGAGI in the germline V gene. Trimming took 2 bases from V and 4 from J; bases not matched to a gene: 3. This CDR3 spans 14 amino acids.